These 32 T cell receptor beta chains originate from one sample sequenced in a study of spatial heterogeneity in lung cancer. Sample time point: sample taken at primary tumor resection. Study-level points and caveats: Tumoral mutation counts were tracked by counts of expanded intratumoral alpha and beta TCRs.

TCRdb independently ran MiXCR on the 5' RACE reads; one entry per CDR3 protein. The table has around 13,000 distinct CDR3 sequences, about 4% seen once. Their target antigens are unknown. Sample: lung tumor tissue, taken at surgery. These receptors originate from a male donor with early-stage non-small cell lung cancer.

By share, this clonotype counts as medium-sized. The chain uses TRBV12-5 and TRBJ2-1; 9 bases are shared with TRBD2. The CDR3 sequence is 15 residues long. Trimming removed 10 bases from V and 8 bases from J; junction bases left unmatched: 15. CDR1 is LGHNT, CDR2 FRNRAP, per germline. The CDR3 is CATSGTSTESDEQFF. CDR3 coding DNA: TGTGCTACCTCAGGGACTAGCACCGAGAGCGATGAGCAGTTCTTC.

A note on this clonotype: This sequence may be a read error, since a much larger clone differs from it by one base. Here the CDR3 DNA reads TGCGCCAGCGGGCAGGGCACAGATACGCAGTGTTTT. Amino acids: CASGQGTDTQCF. The chain uses TRBV5-1 and TRBJ2-3; TRBD1 is a possible D gene (5 bases). The CDR3 spans 12 residues. CDR1 SGHRS and CDR2 YFSETQ come from the germline V gene.

This clonotype was counted many times. The chain combines TRBV9 with TRBJ2-7; TRBD1 might be the D (7 bases). The CDR3 runs 15 residues. V shed 2 bases and J shed 5 bases, with 17 bases lying between them. Looked up from germline, CDR1 is SGDLS and CDR2 is YYNGEE. Here the CDR3 reads CASSVGGGWQDEQYF. CDR3 DNA sequence: TGTGCCAGCAGCGTTGGAGGGGGCTGGCAGGACGAGCAGTACTTC. The full variable domain, its missing parts supplied by reference TRBV9 and TRBJ2-7, is DSGVTQTPKHLITATGQRVTLRCSPRSGDLSVYWYQQSLDQGLQFLIQYYNGEERAKGNILERFSAQQFPDLHSELNLSSLELGDSALYFCASSVGGGWQDEQYFGPGTRLTVT.

At least ten counts were recorded for this clonotype. V and J are TRBV7-9 and TRBJ1-5; perhaps TRBD1 as D (6 bases). This CDR3 has 14 residues. V was cut by 5 bases and J by 7 bases, with 15 bases left in between. The germline V gene has CDR1 SEHNR and CDR2 FQNEAQ (reference sequence). CDR3 DNA: TGTGCCAGCAGCCATCAGGGGTGCGGGCAGCCCCAGCATTTT. This sequence encodes CASSHQGCGQPQHF.

The chain is built from TRBV11-2 and TRBJ1-3; D may be TRBD1 (5 bases). Germline V gene data show CDR1 as SGHAT and CDR2 as FQNNGV. This CDR3 has 14 residues. Trimming removed 3 bases from V and 8 bases from J, with 14 bases in between. This chain's CDR3 is CASSFVPGMDTIYF. The CDR3 region has the DNA TGTGCCAGCAGCTTCGTTCCAGGGATGGACACCATATATTTT.

The chain joins TRBV3-1 to TRBJ1-4; possibly TRBD1 for D (5 bases). Germline lookup yields CDR1 LGHDT and CDR2 YNNKEL (reference sequence). The V gene lost 2 bases and the J gene lost 11 bases, with 15 bases spanning the gap. This CDR3 region has 14 residues. The CDR3 bases are TGTGCCAGCAGCCAATGGGACCGACGTGGGAAACTGTTTTTT. Translated, it gives CASSQWDRRGKLFF. The full variable domain, rest sourced from reference TRBV3-1 and TRBJ1-4, is DTAVSQTPKYLVTQMGNDKSIKCEQNLGHDTMYWYKQDSKKFLKIMFSYNNKELIINETVPNRFSPKSPDKAHLNLHINSLELGDSAVYFCASSQWDRRGKLFFGSGTQLSVL.

As regards this clonotype: One base away lies a much larger clone, so this may be a sequencing read error. This chain connects TRBV10-3 to TRBJ1-2; 9 bases map to TRBD1. This CDR3 contains 15 residues. Germline V gene sequence: CDR1 ENHRY, CDR2 SYGVKD. The CDR3 region is CAISEMTGGLYGYNF. In nucleotides, the CDR3 is TGTGCCATCAGTGAGATGACAGGGGGGCTCTATGGCTACAACTTC.

This clonotype was seen at least ten times. The chain combines TRBV4-3 with TRBJ2-1, with TRBD2 identical over 11 bases. Looked up from germline, CDR1 is LGHNA and CDR2 is YSLEER. J gave up 2 bases and V 0 bases, and 9 bases lay outside the gene matches. The CDR3 contains 19 residues. The CDR3 DNA reads as TGCGCCAGCAGCCAAGATAGCCCCTTACTAGCGGGGGCCTACAATGAGCAGTTCTTC. It specifies CASSQDSPLLAGAYNEQFF.

This clonotype showed up just a few times. This chain joins TRBV29-1 and TRBJ2-3, with 7 positions matching TRBD2. Trimming took 4 bases from V and 5 from J; bases not matched to a gene: 6. CDR3 length: 13 amino acids. From germline, CDR1 is SQVTM and CDR2 ANQGSEA. The CDR3 loop reads CSVAGGLKDTQYF. The CDR3 DNA sequence: TGCAGCGTTGCCGGGGGGTTGAAAGATACGCAGTATTTT.

Ten or more counts support this clonotype. V is TRBV11-2 and J is TRBJ1-2, with D tentatively TRBD1 (5 bases). This CDR3 region has 15 residues. Looked up from germline, CDR1 is SGHAT and CDR2 is FQNNGV. Trimming shortened V by 5 bases and J by 4 bases, and 17 bases separated the two germline ends. CDR3 coding DNA: TGTGCCAGCAGCCCGGGGACGGCTCCTTCCTATGGCTACACCTTC. It is translated as CASSPGTAPSYGYTF.

Ten or more counts support this clonotype. The chain combines TRBV6-1 with TRBJ1-1; possibly TRBD1 for D (5 bases). The CDR3 is 10 amino acids. CDR1 and CDR2 from the germline V gene are MNHNS and SASEGT. The V end lost 6 bases, the J end lost 9 bases, and 8 bases lay between the germline ends. CDR3 residues: CASRGGKAFF. In DNA, the CDR3 is TGTGCCAGCAGGGGGGGAAAAGCTTTCTTT.

By sample fraction, this clonotype is medium-sized. The V and J genes are TRBV2 and TRBJ2-2; D may be TRBD2 (6 bases). Germline loops: CDR1 SNHLY, CDR2 FYNNEI. V gave up 6 bases and J gave up 0 bases, with 8 bases separating them. The CDR3 runs 14 residues. The CDR3 DNA reads TGTGCCAGCAGGGGGACTTCGAACACCGGGGAGCTGTTTTTT. Protein sequence: CASRGTSNTGELFF.

At least ten counts were recorded for this clonotype. The CDR3 DNA is TGTGCCAGCAGCGTAAACAGGGGAGGCAATCAGCCCCAGCATTTT. Translating it yields CASSVNRGGNQPQHF. The J gene is TRBJ1-5, the V gene TRBV7-2; 7 bases match TRBD1. The length of the CDR3 is 15 residues. Unmatched junction bases numbered 6, after V lost 5 bases and J lost 2 bases. Per germline, CDR1 SGHTA and CDR2 FQGNSA. Combining the CDR3 with reference TRBV7-2 and TRBJ1-5 gives the whole variable domain GAGVSQSPSNKVTEKGKDVELRCDPISGHTALYWYRQSLGQGLEFLIYFQGNSAPDKSGLPSDRFSAERTGGSVSTLTIQRTQQEDSAVYLCASSVNRGGNQPQHFGDGTRLSIL.

This clonotype is medium-sized by share. The chain recombines TRBV20-1 with TRBJ2-4; D is uncertain. The germline V gene encodes CDR1 DFQATT and CDR2 SNEGSKA (reference sequence). The CDR3 totals 14 residues. The ends were cut back, 5 bases at V and 4 bases at J, with 15 bases in the middle. CDR3 bases: TGCAGTGCTGAGAGGCAAGGGATGAAAAACATTCAGTACTTC. Translating it yields CSAERQGMKNIQYF.

This clonotype is medium-sized by share. The rearrangement joins TRBV5-1 to TRBJ2-7, with unresolved D. Germline assignment: CDR1 SGHRS and CDR2 YFSETQ. This CDR3 comprises 14 residues. Between the trimmed V and J ends, which lost 0 bases and 3 bases, there was a span of 10 bases. The CDR3 coding sequence is TGCGCCAGCAGCTTGGGGCAGATACGCTACGAGCAGTACTTC. Protein sequence: CASSLGQIRYEQYF.

This clonotype appeared many times. The chain uses TRBV20-1 and TRBJ2-3, with 7 bases matching TRBD2. CDR3 length: 14 amino acids. Germline CDR1 reads DFQATT; CDR2 reads SNEGSKA (reference sequence). The V gene end was trimmed by 0 bases and the J gene end by 6 bases; junction bases not matched to a gene: 6. The CDR3 region is CSARERGGLDTQYF. The CDR3 DNA is TGCAGTGCTAGAGAGCGGGGAGGGCTCGATACGCAGTATTTT.

By sample fraction, this clonotype is medium-sized. This rearrangement joins TRBV29-1 to TRBJ2-3; D is unresolved. The V gene lost 7 bases and the J gene lost 4 bases, with 12 bases spanning the gap. CDR1 and CDR2 from the germline V gene are SQVTM and ANQGSEA. This CDR3 has 12 amino acids. The CDR3 reads CSADDGSDTQYF. CDR3 nucleotides: TGCAGCGCCGACGACGGATCAGATACGCAGTATTTT.

This clonotype was found many times. The gene calls are TRBV10-3 and TRBJ1-1; D is ambiguous. The V end was cut by 3 bases, the J end by 3 bases, with 5 bases between. Germline V lookup: CDR1 ENHRY, CDR2 SYGVKD. The CDR3 has 12 amino acids. CDR3 DNA: TGTGCCATCAGTGAAAGACACACTGAAGCTTTCTTT. Its protein is CAISERHTEAFF.

A remark on this clonotype: A clone one base away is much larger, so this may be a read error. This sequence joins TRBV7-2 and TRBJ1-2, with TRBD1 as a possible D gene (6 bases). CDR1 is SGHTA, CDR2 FQGNSA, per germline. The CDR3 has 14 residues. The CDR3 reads CASSWTATNYGYNF. The CDR3 region has the DNA TGTGCCAGCAGCTGGACAGCCACCAACTATGGCTACAACTTC.

This clonotype was observed many times. The chain has TRBV20-1 and TRBJ1-6, with D perhaps matching TRBD1 (5 bases). The CDR3 loop spans 16 amino acids. Trimming took 0 bases from V and 7 from J, leaving 16 bases between them. The V gene's germline CDR1 is DFQATT and CDR2 SNEGSKA (reference sequence). This CDR3 reads CSARELTDGVNSPLHF. The CDR3 nucleotides read TGCAGTGCTAGAGAACTGACAGATGGAGTAAATTCACCCCTCCACTTT.

Many counts were recorded for this clonotype. The gene calls are TRBV5-1 and TRBJ1-1; 8 bases are shared with TRBD1. V shed 0 bases and J 2 bases; nucleotides not matched to a gene: 12. Germline V gives CDR1 SGHRS, CDR2 YFSETQ. The CDR3 covers 18 residues. This CDR3 is CASSLVPGGATRNTEAFF. The CDR3 region has the DNA TGCGCCAGCAGCTTGGTACCAGGGGGCGCAACCCGAAACACTGAAGCTTTCTTT.

This clonotype has ten or more counts. V usage is TRBV3-1 and J usage is TRBJ2-3, with TRBD1 as a possible D gene (5 bases). V lost 4 bases and J 0 bases, leaving 5 bases between the germline ends. The germline V gene has CDR1 LGHDT and CDR2 YNNKEL (reference sequence). The CDR3 length is 13 residues. CDR3 residues: CASSRQSTDTQYF. The CDR3 DNA sequence: TGTGCCAGCAGCCGACAGAGCACAGATACGCAGTATTTT.

This clonotype was seen a handful of times. The V and J genes are TRBV20-1 and TRBJ2-7; D is unclear. Germline lookup yields CDR1 DFQATT and CDR2 SNEGSKA (reference sequence). The CDR3 runs to 16 residues. The ends were cut back, 2 bases at V and 0 bases at J, with 17 bases in the middle. Here the CDR3 reads CSARNFRTGRSYEQYV. DNA for the CDR3: TGCAGTGCTAGAAATTTTAGGACGGGTCGCTCCTACGAGCAGTACGTC.

This clonotype has a count of ten or more. J is TRBJ2-1 and V is TRBV20-1; possible D gene TRBD1, 7 bases. The CDR3 loop spans 10 amino acids. Trimming took 5 bases from V and 12 from J, leaving 11 bases between them. Per germline, CDR1 DFQATT and CDR2 SNEGSKA (reference sequence). In nucleotides, the CDR3 is TGCAGTGCTTTCCAGGGGGGGCAGTTCTTC. Encoded protein: CSAFQGGQFF.

By sample share, this clonotype is medium-sized. This chain links TRBV7-9 with TRBJ1-1; D remains unclear. The CDR3 is 15 residues long. CDR1 and CDR2 from the germline V gene are SEHNR and FQNEAQ (reference sequence). The V end lost 2 bases, the J end lost 3 bases, and 13 bases lay between the germline ends. The chain's CDR3 is CASSLWSARDTEAFF. In DNA, the CDR3 is TGTGCCAGCAGCTTATGGTCAGCTCGGGACACTGAAGCTTTCTTT.

This clonotype was recorded at least ten times. The chain joins TRBV6-1 to TRBJ2-1; D possibly corresponds to TRBD1 (5 bases). The CDR3 is 14 residues long. Trimming took 9 bases from V and 4 from J, leaving 16 bases between them. In germline, CDR1 is MNHNS, CDR2 SASEGT. The CDR3 is CARRPDRLYNEQFF. CDR3 in DNA: TGTGCCAGACGCCCCGACAGACTTTACAATGAGCAGTTCTTC.

This clonotype was counted a few times. The chain recombines TRBV24-1 with TRBJ2-7; D is ambiguous. Trimming took 12 bases from V and 0 from J, leaving 14 bases between them. Germline V gene sequence: CDR1 KGHDR, CDR2 SFDVKD. The CDR3 is 13 amino acids. This CDR3 reads CALRQPTSYEQYV. The CDR3 DNA reads as TGTGCCCTCAGGCAGCCCACCTCCTACGAGCAGTACGTC.

The chain has TRBV5-6 and TRBJ1-6, with TRBD1 identical over 9 bases. This CDR3 is built from 15 residues. Germline V gene sequence: CDR1 SGHDT, CDR2 YYEEEE. Trimming at V came to 5 bases and at J to 10 bases, leaving 10 bases not matched to a gene. This chain's CDR3 is CASRPRTGVKSPLHF. In DNA, the CDR3 is TGTGCCAGCAGACCAAGGACAGGGGTGAAGTCACCCCTCCACTTT.

This clonotype was seen ten or more times. V is TRBV19 and J is TRBJ2-6; 10 bases match TRBD1. The CDR3 sequence is 15 residues long. The J segment lost 4 bases and the V segment lost 6 bases, leaving 3 bases of the junction unmatched. Germline V gene sequence: CDR1 LNHDA, CDR2 SQIVND (reference sequence). CDR3 region: CASRDRGTGANVLTF. The CDR3 coding sequence is TGTGCCAGTAGGGACAGGGGGACGGGGGCCAACGTCCTGACTTTC.

This clonotype was detected only a few times. This chain uses TRBV7-9 with TRBJ2-3, with a possible D match to TRBD1 (6 bases). CDR1 is SEHNR and CDR2 is FQNEAQ in the germline V gene (reference sequence). V was shortened by 3 bases and J by 7 bases, with 11 bases between the two germline ends. The CDR3 is made up of 13 amino acids. The CDR3 region is CASSLGARNTQYF. DNA for the CDR3: TGTGCCAGCAGCTTGGGGGCCCGGAATACGCAGTATTTT.

By share, this clonotype ranks as medium-sized. The chain combines TRBV4-2 with TRBJ2-6; 8 bases are shared with TRBD2. There are 18 residues in the CDR3. The germline CDR1 and CDR2 sequences are LGHNA and YNFKEQ. V lost 3 bases to trimming and J lost 0 bases; unmatched junction nucleotides: 7. CDR3 in DNA: TGTGCCAGCAGCCAGCCGGGAGGGCCGAGCTCTGGGGCCAACGTCCTGACTTTC. It encodes CASSQPGGPSSGANVLTF.

The V call is TRBV30, the J call TRBJ2-2, with D possibly matching TRBD2 (5 bases). From germline, CDR1 is GTSNPN and CDR2 SVGIG (reference sequence). This CDR3 is built from 14 residues. Between the trimmed V and J ends, which lost 0 bases and 4 bases, there was a span of 9 bases. The DNA of the CDR3 is TGTGCCTGGAGTGTACGGGGTAGCACCGGGGAGCTGTTTTTT. It encodes CAWSVRGSTGELFF.